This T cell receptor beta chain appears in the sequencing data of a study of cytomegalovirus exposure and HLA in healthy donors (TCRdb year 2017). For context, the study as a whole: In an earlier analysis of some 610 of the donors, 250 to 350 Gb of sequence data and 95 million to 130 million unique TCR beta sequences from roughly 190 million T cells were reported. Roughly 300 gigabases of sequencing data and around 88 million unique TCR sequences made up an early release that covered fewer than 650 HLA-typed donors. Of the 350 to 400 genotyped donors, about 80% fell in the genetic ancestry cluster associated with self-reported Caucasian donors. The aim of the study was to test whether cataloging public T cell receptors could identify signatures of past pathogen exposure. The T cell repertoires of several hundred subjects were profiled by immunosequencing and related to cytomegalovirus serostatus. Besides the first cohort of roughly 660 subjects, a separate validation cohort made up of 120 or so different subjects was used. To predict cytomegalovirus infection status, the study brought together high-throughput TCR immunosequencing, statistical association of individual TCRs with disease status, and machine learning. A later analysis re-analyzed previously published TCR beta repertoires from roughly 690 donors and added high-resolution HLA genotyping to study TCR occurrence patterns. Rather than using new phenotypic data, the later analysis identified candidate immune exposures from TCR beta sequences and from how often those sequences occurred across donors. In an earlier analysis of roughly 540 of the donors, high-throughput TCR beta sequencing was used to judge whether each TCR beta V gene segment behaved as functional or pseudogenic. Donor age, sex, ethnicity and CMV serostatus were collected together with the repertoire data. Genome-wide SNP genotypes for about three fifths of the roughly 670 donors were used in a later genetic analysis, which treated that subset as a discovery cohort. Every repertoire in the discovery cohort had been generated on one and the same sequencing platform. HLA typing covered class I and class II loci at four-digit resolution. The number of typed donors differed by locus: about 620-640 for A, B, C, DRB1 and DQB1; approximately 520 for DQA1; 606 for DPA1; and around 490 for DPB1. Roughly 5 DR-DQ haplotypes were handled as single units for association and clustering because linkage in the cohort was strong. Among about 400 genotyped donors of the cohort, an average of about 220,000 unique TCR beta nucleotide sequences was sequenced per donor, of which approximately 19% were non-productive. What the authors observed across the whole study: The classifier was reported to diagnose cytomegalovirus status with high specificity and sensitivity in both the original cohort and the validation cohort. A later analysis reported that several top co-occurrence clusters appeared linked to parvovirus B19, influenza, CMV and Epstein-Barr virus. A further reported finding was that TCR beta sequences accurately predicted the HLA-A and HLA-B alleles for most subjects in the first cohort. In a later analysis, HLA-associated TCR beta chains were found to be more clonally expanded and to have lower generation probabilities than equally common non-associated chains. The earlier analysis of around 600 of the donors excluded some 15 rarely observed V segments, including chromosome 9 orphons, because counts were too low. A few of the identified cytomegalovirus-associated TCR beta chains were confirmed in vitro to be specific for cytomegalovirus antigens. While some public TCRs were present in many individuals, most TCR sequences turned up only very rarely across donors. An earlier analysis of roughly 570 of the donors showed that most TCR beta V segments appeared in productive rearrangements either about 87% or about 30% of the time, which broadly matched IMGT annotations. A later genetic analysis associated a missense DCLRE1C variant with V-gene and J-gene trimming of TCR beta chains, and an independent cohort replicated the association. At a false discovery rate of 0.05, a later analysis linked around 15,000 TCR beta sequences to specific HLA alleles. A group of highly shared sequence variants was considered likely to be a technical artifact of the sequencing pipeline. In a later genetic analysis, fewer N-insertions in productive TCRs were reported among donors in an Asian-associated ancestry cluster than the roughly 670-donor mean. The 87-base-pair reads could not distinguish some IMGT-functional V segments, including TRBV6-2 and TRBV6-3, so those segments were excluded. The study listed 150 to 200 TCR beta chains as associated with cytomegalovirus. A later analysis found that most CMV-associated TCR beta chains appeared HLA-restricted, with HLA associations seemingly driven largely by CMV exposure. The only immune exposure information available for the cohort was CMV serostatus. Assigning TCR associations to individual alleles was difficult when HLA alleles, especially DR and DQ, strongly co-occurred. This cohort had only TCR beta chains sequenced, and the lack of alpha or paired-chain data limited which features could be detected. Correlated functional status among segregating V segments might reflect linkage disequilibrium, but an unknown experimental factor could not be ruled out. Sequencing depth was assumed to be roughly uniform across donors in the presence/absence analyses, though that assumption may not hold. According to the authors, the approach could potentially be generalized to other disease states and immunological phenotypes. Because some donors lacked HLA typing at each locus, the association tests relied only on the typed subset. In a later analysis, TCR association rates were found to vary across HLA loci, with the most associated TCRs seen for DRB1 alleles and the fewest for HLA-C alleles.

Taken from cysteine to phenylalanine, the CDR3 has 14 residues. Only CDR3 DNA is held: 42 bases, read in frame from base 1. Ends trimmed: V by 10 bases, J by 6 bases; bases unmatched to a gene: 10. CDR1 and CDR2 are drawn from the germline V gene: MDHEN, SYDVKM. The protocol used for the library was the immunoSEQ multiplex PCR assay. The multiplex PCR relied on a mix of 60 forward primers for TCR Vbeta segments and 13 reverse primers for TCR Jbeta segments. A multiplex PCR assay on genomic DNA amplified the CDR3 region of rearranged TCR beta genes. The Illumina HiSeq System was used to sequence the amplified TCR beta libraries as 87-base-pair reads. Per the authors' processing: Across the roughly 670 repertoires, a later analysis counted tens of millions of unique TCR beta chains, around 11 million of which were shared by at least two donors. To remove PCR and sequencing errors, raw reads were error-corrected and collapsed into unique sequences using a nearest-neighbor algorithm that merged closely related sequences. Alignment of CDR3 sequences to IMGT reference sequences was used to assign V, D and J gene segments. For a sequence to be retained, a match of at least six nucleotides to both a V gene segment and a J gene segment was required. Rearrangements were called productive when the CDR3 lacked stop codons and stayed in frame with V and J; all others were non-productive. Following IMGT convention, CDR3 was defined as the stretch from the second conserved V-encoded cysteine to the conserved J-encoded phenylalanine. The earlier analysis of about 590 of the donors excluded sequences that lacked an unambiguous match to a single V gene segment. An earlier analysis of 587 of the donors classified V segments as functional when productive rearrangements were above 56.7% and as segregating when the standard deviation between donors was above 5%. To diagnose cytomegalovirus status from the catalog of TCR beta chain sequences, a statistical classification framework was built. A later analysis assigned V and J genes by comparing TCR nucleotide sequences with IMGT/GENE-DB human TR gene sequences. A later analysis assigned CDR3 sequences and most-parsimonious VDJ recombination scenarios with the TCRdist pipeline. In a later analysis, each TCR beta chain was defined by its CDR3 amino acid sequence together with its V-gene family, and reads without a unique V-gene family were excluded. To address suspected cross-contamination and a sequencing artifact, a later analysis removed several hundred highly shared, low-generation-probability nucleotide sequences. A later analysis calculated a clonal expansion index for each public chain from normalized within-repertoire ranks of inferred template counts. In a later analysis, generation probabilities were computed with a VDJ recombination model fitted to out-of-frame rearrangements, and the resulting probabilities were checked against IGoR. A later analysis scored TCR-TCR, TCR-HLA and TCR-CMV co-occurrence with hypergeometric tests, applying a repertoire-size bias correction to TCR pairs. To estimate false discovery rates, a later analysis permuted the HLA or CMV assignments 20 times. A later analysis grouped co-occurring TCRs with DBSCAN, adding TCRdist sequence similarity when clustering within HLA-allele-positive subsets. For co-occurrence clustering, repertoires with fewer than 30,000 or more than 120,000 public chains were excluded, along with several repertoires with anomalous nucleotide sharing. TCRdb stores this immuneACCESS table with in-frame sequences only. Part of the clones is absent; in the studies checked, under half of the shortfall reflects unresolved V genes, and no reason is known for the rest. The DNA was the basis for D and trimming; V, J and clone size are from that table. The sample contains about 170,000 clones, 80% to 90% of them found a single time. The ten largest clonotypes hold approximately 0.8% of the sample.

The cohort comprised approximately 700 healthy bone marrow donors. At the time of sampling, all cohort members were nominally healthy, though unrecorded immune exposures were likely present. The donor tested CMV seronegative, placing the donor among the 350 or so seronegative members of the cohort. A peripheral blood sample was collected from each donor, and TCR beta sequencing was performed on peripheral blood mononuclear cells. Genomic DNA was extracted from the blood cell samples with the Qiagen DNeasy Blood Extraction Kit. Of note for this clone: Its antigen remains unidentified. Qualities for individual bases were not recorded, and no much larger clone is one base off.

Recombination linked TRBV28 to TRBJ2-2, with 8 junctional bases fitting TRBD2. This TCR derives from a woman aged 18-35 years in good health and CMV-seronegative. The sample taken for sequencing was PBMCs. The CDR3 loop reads CAIPRTSRSGELFF. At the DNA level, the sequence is TGTGCCATCCCACGGACTAGCCGGTCCGGGGAGCTGTTTTTT.